This entry lists 29 T cell receptor beta chains sequenced from one sample in a study of T cell responses to AZD1222 COVID-19 vaccine. The method was immunoSEQ multiplex PCR; TCRdb's version includes in-frame clones alone and lacks a portion of them. Of some 250,000 clones listed, 90% to 95% are singletons. The source was peripheral blood, collected 28 days after the second AZD1222 dose. The receptors derive from an adult who received the AZD1222 COVID-19 vaccine.

This clone was seen once. One end of the junction does not line up with germline, which may come from a read error. This rearrangement joins TRBV9 to TRBJ1-1, with D possibly TRBD1 on 5 matching bases. Germline V lookup: CDR1 SGDLS, CDR2 YYNGEE. The CDR3 is made up of 9 amino acids. CDR3 amino acids: CASSEPGRF. In nucleotides, the CDR3 is TGTGCCAGCAGCGAACCGGGACGTTTT.

This clone was recorded once. This chain uses TRBV27 with TRBJ2-1; the match to TRBD2 covers 11 bases. Germline lookup yields CDR1 MNHEY and CDR2 SMNVEV (reference sequence). V trimming: 5 bases; J trimming: 9 bases; junction bases outside the gene matches: 24. The CDR3 totals 20 residues. The CDR3 loop reads CASSPRLPLAGDRIIGEQFF. The CDR3 region has the DNA TGTGCCAGCAGTCCCCGCTTACCACTAGCGGGAGACCGAATAATAGGTGAGCAGTTCTTC.

The chain couples TRBV6-2 or TRBV6-3 to TRBJ2-3; maybe TRBD2 (6 bases). Deletions cut 6 bases from V and 7 bases from J, with 14 bases between. Per germline, CDR1 MNHEY and CDR2 SVGEGT. The CDR3 runs 13 residues. The CDR3 spells CASSQKGTYTQYF. The CDR3 DNA follows: TGTGCCAGCAGCCAAAAAGGGACTTATACGCAGTATTTT.

The chain employs TRBV6-5 and TRBJ1-6; D ambiguous. Germline V CDR1 and CDR2: MNHEY, SVGAGI. This CDR3 contains 15 residues. V was shortened by 7 bases and J by 5 bases, with 15 bases between the two germline ends. CDR3: CASIQRAEDNSPLHF. The CDR3, as DNA: TGTGCCAGCATTCAACGGGCAGAAGATAATTCACCCCTCCACTTT.

The chain carries TRBV7-2 and TRBJ2-5; D remains ambiguous. Germline values: CDR1 SGHTA, CDR2 FQGNSA. The CDR3 has 14 residues. The ends were cut back, 5 bases at V and 0 bases at J, with 10 bases in the middle. The CDR3 protein is CASSRNRYQETQYF. CDR3 nucleotide sequence: TGTGCCAGCAGCCGCAACCGGTACCAAGAGACCCAGTACTTC.

In its sample, this clone was seen once. The V gene is TRBV28, the J gene TRBJ1-1; no definite D call. Germline V gene data show CDR1 as MDHEN and CDR2 as SYDVKM. The CDR3 totals 15 residues. V shed 6 bases and J shed 3 bases, with 17 bases lying between them. CDR3 loop: CASSPRTLRDTEAFF. The CDR3 DNA follows: TGTGCCAGCAGCCCTCGGACCCTAAGGGACACTGAAGCTTTCTTT.

The chain carries TRBV3-1 (or the pseudogene TRBV3-2) and TRBJ1-1; no clear D gene. There are 15 residues in the CDR3. The germline V gene has CDR1 LGHDT and CDR2 YNNKEL (reference sequence). The V gene lost 0 bases and the J gene lost 4 bases, with 12 bases spanning the gap. The CDR3 DNA follows: TGTGCCAGCAGCCAAGACTTCTCCGGTTCCACTGAAGCTTTCTTT. This encodes CASSQDFSGSTEAFF.

The chain joins TRBV14 to TRBJ2-3; D gene uncertain. Germline V gene data show CDR1 as SGHDN and CDR2 as FVKESK. The CDR3 totals 14 residues. The V and J ends lost 4 bases and 3 bases respectively, with 11 bases between them. The CDR3 here is CASSPGTRTDTQYF. CDR3 in DNA: TGTGCCAGCAGCCCAGGTACCAGGACAGATACGCAGTATTTT.

The chain recombines TRBV5-3 with TRBJ2-7; D possibly corresponds to TRBD2 (6 bases). Being an ORF, TRBV5-3 has a function that is uncertain. V lost 10 bases and J 4 bases, leaving 18 bases between the germline ends. The CDR3 totals 13 residues. The CDR3 is CAPLGGSGYEQYF. For the CDR3, the DNA is TGTGCCCCCCTGGGTGGTAGCGGATACGAGCAGTACTTC.

This chain connects TRBV29-1 to TRBJ2-5; the D gene could be TRBD1 or TRBD2 (5 bases each). Germline-derived CDR1 and CDR2 are SQVTM and ANQGSEA. The CDR3 is 12 residues long. V lost 8 bases and J lost 7, with 17 bases in between. CDR3 coding DNA: TGCAGCTCGGGGCCCGAGAAAGGGACCCAGTACTTC. Translating it yields CSSGPEKGTQYF.

The gene calls are TRBV28 and TRBJ2-1; 8 nucleotides align to TRBD2. Looked up from germline, CDR1 is MDHEN and CDR2 is SYDVKM. The CDR3 runs 15 residues. The junction had 6 bases not matched to a gene; V was cut back by 0 bases and J by 8 bases. Written as DNA, the CDR3 is TGTGCCAGCAGTTTATGGCGGGGGGCCTCCGATGAGCAGTTCTTC. Its translation is CASSLWRGASDEQFF.

The chain couples TRBV28 to TRBJ1-1; no clear D. From germline, CDR1 is MDHEN and CDR2 SYDVKM. Trimming pared 3 bases from V and 4 bases from J, leaving 9 bases between. The CDR3 runs to 13 residues. The CDR3 here is CASSFRVPTEAFF. The DNA of the CDR3 is TGTGCCAGCAGTTTTCGGGTTCCCACTGAAGCTTTCTTT. The full variable domain, its missing parts supplied by reference TRBV28 and TRBJ1-1, is DVKVTQSSRYLVKRTGEKVFLECVQDMDHENMFWYRQDPGLGLRLIYFSYDVKMKEKGDIPEGYSVSREKKERFSLILESASTNQTSMYLCASSFRVPTEAFFGQGTRLTVV.

In DNA, the CDR3 is TGTGCCAGCAGGTCCCAGCCTCGTGGTGAGCAGTTCTTC. Its translation: CASRSQPRGEQFF. This sequence joins TRBV9 and TRBJ2-1; D is undetermined. This CDR3 contains 13 residues. The germline CDR1 and CDR2 sequences are SGDLS and YYNGEE. Trimming stripped 5 bases from V and 9 bases from J, with 15 bases between.

CDR3 bases: TGTGCCAGCAGCCTGACAGGGGGAAGGAATGAGCAGTTCTTC. It is translated as CASSLTGGRNEQFF. The chain carries TRBV4-2 and TRBJ2-1, with 9 bases identical to TRBD1. The CDR3 loop spans 14 amino acids. Trimming removed 4 bases from V and 7 bases from J; junction bases left unmatched: 5. In germline, CDR1 is LGHNA, CDR2 YNFKEQ.

The rearrangement uses TRBV9 and TRBJ2-7; possibly TRBD1 for D (6 bases). The CDR3 is 15 residues long. Germline CDR1 and CDR2: SGDLS and YYNGEE. V lost 3 bases, J lost 3 bases, and 16 bases lay in between. The CDR3 is CASSASGERGYEQYF. In nucleotides, the CDR3 is TGTGCCAGCAGCGCCTCAGGGGAGAGGGGCTACGAGCAGTACTTC.

V is TRBV6-1 and J is TRBJ2-7; possible D gene TRBD1, 6 bases. Deletions cut 3 bases from V and 3 bases from J, with 12 bases between. CDR1 and CDR2 from the germline V gene are MNHNS and SASEGT. This CDR3 region has 14 residues. The CDR3 DNA sequence: TGTGCCAGCAGTGACCGGGACATGAACTACGAGCAGTACTTC. Protein: CASSDRDMNYEQYF.

V gene TRBV7-9 combines with J gene TRBJ2-7; D unresolved. Looked up from germline, CDR1 is SEHNR and CDR2 is FQNEAQ (reference sequence). Trimming left V 2 bases short and J 2 bases short, with 7 bases between. The CDR3 covers 13 residues. CDR3 sequence reads: CASSLRGTYEQYF. The DNA of the CDR3 is TGTGCCAGCAGCTTAAGAGGTACCTACGAGCAGTACTTC.

This clone was detected once. The rearrangement links TRBV4-2 to TRBJ1-2, with D perhaps matching TRBD1 (6 bases). This CDR3 is built from 16 residues. Germline lookup yields CDR1 LGHNA and CDR2 YNFKEQ. The V end was cut by 0 bases, the J end by 3 bases, with 14 bases between. CDR3 loop: CASSQDGAGVDYGYTF. For the CDR3, the DNA is TGTGCCAGCAGCCAAGATGGGGCAGGGGTTGACTATGGCTACACCTTC.

The chain couples TRBV3-1 (or the pseudogene TRBV3-2) to TRBJ1-1; the match to TRBD1 covers 7 bases. The CDR3 loop spans 14 amino acids. Germline loops: CDR1 LGHDT, CDR2 YNNKEL (reference sequence). V lost 3 bases, J lost 4 bases, and 5 bases stayed unmatched. The CDR3: CASSHHRGGTEAFF. The CDR3 nucleotides are TGTGCCAGCAGCCATCACAGGGGAGGCACTGAAGCTTTCTTT.

The chain combines TRBV28 with TRBJ1-1; tentatively, D is TRBD1 (6 bases). Germline CDR1 and CDR2: MDHEN and SYDVKM. Trimming took off 7 bases at V and 6 bases at J, with 15 bases between the two ends. The CDR3 is 13 residues long. In nucleotides, the CDR3 is TGTGCCAGCACCCCGTCGGGGGCGCCTGAAGCTTTCTTT. It codes for CASTPSGAPEAFF.

This clone was seen only once. The V and J genes are TRBV2 and TRBJ2-5, with unresolved D. The V and J ends lost 3 bases and 13 bases respectively, with 12 bases between them. The CDR3 runs 11 residues. CDR1 and CDR2 (germline): SNHLY, FYNNEI. The CDR3 sequence is CASSDWLLLYF. The CDR3 DNA reads TGTGCCAGCAGTGACTGGCTTTTACTGTACTTC.

The chain couples TRBV6-2 or TRBV6-3 to TRBJ2-5, with 7 positions matching TRBD2. Germline V gene sequence: CDR1 MNHEY, CDR2 SVGEGT. With V trimmed by 3 bases and J by 3 bases, 7 bases remained unmatched. CDR3 size: 15 residues. DNA of the CDR3: TGTGCCAGCAGTTATGGGAGGGAGTCGAAAGAGACCCAGTACTTC. Its translation is CASSYGRESKETQYF.

The rearrangement joins TRBV19 to TRBJ1-5; 9 bases line up with TRBD1. Germline CDR1 LNHDA, CDR2 SQIVND (reference sequence). The CDR3 loop spans 15 amino acids. With 4 bases clipped from V and 3 bases from J, the junction kept 4 bases outside the gene matches. In DNA, the CDR3 is TGTGCCAGTAGTAGCCGGACAGGGGACAATCAGCCCCAGCATTTT. Its translation: CASSSRTGDNQPQHF.

This clone appeared once. The chain joins TRBV18 to TRBJ2-5, with D perhaps matching TRBD1 or TRBD2 (5 bases each). Trimming cost V 2 bases and J 3 bases, with 13 bases left between them. Germline V gene lookup returns CDR1 KGHSH and CDR2 LQKENI. This CDR3 is 15 amino acids long. The CDR3 loop is CASSPGSGTEETQYF. CDR3 nucleotides: TGTGCCAGCTCACCAGGGTCAGGGACGGAAGAGACCCAGTACTTC.

The chain recombines TRBV4-3 with TRBJ2-7; 7 positions match TRBD2. Trimming removed 1 base from V and 6 bases from J; junction bases left unmatched: 15. The CDR3 covers 17 residues. Germline loops: CDR1 LGHNA, CDR2 YSLEER. CDR3 nucleotide sequence: TGCGCCAGCAGCCAAGTTTGGTTGGGAGCGGGGCCCTCCGAGCAGTACTTC. Translating it yields CASSQVWLGAGPSEQYF.

The chain joins TRBV14 to TRBJ1-2; D not certain. The germline V and J ends were trimmed by 0 bases and 0 bases, with 8 bases remaining between them. Germline V lookup: CDR1 SGHDN, CDR2 FVKESK. The CDR3 length is 15 residues. The CDR3 spells CASSQDGSPNYGYTF. For the CDR3, the DNA is TGTGCCAGCAGCCAAGACGGCAGTCCTAACTATGGCTACACCTTC.

The CDR3 here is CSASYGGSFSYEQYF. CDR3 bases: TGCAGTGCTAGTTATGGGGGGTCTTTTTCCTACGAGCAGTACTTC. This chain links TRBV20-1 with TRBJ2-7; tentative D call: TRBD2 (6 bases). This CDR3 comprises 15 residues. The germline V and J ends were trimmed by 3 bases and 1 base, with 16 bases remaining between them. From germline, CDR1 is DFQATT and CDR2 SNEGSKA (reference sequence).

V and J are TRBV11-3 and TRBJ2-2; no definite D call. The V and J ends lost 1 base and 7 bases respectively, with 7 bases between them. The CDR3 extends over 13 amino acids. Looked up from germline, CDR1 is SGHNT and CDR2 is YENEEA. Here the CDR3 reads CASSLGGRGELFF. The CDR3 nucleotides read TGTGCCAGCAGCTTAGGGGGTCGCGGGGAGCTGTTTTTT.

The chain has TRBV4-2 and TRBJ2-1; D not certain. The CDR3 covers 12 residues. CDR1 is LGHNA and CDR2 is YNFKEQ in the germline V gene. V was shortened by 1 base and J by 10 bases, with 8 bases between the two germline ends. The CDR3 loop reads CASSQVVEEQFF. DNA of the CDR3: TGTGCCAGCAGCCAAGTGGTGGAGGAGCAGTTCTTC.